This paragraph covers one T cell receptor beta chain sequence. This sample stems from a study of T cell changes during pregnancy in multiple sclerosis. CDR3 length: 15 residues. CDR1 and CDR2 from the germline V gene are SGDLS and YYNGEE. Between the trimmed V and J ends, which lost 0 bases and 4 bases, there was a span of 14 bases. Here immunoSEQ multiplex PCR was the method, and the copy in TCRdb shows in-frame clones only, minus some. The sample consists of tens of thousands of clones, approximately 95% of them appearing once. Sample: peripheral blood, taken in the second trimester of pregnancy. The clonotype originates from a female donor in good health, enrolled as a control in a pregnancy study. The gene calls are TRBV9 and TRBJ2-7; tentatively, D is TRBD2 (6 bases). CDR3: CASSVAGNAGYEQYF. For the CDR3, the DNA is TGTGCCAGCAGCGTAGCGGGTAATGCGGGGTACGAGCAGTACTTC. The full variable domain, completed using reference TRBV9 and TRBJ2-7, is DSGVTQTPKHLITATGQRVTLRCSPRSGDLSVYWYQQSLDQGLQFLIQYYNGEERAKGNILERFSAQQFPDLHSELNLSSLELGDSALYFCASSVAGNAGYEQYFGPGTRLTVT.